The subject of this entry is one TCR beta chain. Its antigen is currently unknown. The TCRbeta library was prepared with unique molecular identifiers. TCRdb re-derived calls from the PCR reads in MiXCR, one entry per CDR3 protein. The sample consists of hundreds of thousands of distinct CDR3 sequences, 16% of them appearing once. There are 13 residues in the CDR3. Trimming removed 7 bases at V and 0 bases at J, with 6 bases between. Germline CDR1 and CDR2: MNHEY and SVGEGT. This entry is derived from a study of T-cell reconstitution after alpha-beta-depleted transplantation in children. Study-wide results and caveats: Reportedly, roughly two months post-transplant, alpha-beta T cells arose from several hundred expanded graft clones. Surviving recipient T cells and thymic progenitors underlay high day-60 TCRbeta diversity in some patients. One year after transplant, T-cell counts and diversity came mostly from newly produced T cells.

The clonotype was recovered from a male patient younger than 18 who had a stem cell transplant for acute lymphoblastic leukemia, so the T cells may come from the graft donor. The chain links TRBV6-2 or TRBV6-3 to TRBJ2-2; D gene unclear. The sample consisted of PBMCs, mostly from graft donor cells, taken 360 days after TCRalphabeta/CD19-depleted stem cell transplant. The CDR3 DNA reads TGTGCCAGCACCCTAGCGAACACCGGGGAGCTGTTTTTT. Translating it yields CASTLANTGELFF.